Below, 30 T cell receptor beta chains from the same sample are listed, as sequenced in a study of cytomegalovirus exposure and HLA in healthy donors. The method was immunoSEQ multiplex PCR; TCRdb's version includes in-frame clones alone and lacks a portion of them. The data show roughly 330,000 clones, roughly nine tenths seen once. Input material: PBMCs. The receptors originated from a young woman in good health and CMV-seropositive.

V usage is TRBV6-1 and J usage is TRBJ2-5; 8 bases are shared with TRBD2. V dropped 7 bases and J dropped 4; count of bases not matched to a gene: 5. The CDR3 loop spans 13 amino acids. Per germline, CDR1 MNHNS and CDR2 SASEGT. The CDR3 sequence is CASNRLARETQYF. The DNA of the CDR3 is TGTGCCAGCAACAGACTAGCGAGAGAGACCCAGTACTTC.

The chain uses TRBV9 and TRBJ1-1; a possible D gene is TRBD1 (6 bases). In germline, CDR1 is SGDLS, CDR2 YYNGEE. V dropped 1 base and J dropped 0 bases, with 16 bases sitting between them. The CDR3 is 17 residues long. CDR3 sequence (DNA): TGTGCCAGCAGCGTATCCCCCCGACAGGCGATGAACACTGAAGCTTTCTTT. Translation: CASSVSPRQAMNTEAFF.

The chain employs TRBV18 and TRBJ1-6; D is perhaps TRBD1 (5 bases). Germline V lookup: CDR1 KGHSH, CDR2 LQKENI. This CDR3 contains 18 residues. The V end was cut by 6 bases, the J end by 6 bases, with 24 bases between. Written as DNA, the CDR3 is TGTGCCAGCTCCTTCACACCAGGGACGGGCTCGAGTAATTCACCCCTCCACTTT. It specifies CASSFTPGTGSSNSPLHF.

The chain carries TRBV28 and TRBJ2-1; D is ambiguous. V shed 2 bases and J shed 4 bases, with 12 bases lying between them. Germline V gives CDR1 MDHEN, CDR2 SYDVKM. There are 15 residues in the CDR3. The CDR3, as DNA: TGTGCCAGCAGTTTAAATTTTGGTGCGTACAATGAGCAGTTCTTC. Translating gives CASSLNFGAYNEQFF.

V usage is TRBV27 and J usage is TRBJ2-7, with 7 bases that match TRBD1. The V segment lost 5 bases and the J segment 3 bases; nucleotides outside the gene matches: 4. Germline CDR1 is MNHEY and CDR2 is SMNVEV (reference sequence). There are 13 residues in the CDR3. CDR3 amino acids: CASSPGQHYEQYF. CDR3 bases: TGTGCCAGCAGTCCGGGACAGCACTACGAGCAGTACTTC.

The rearrangement uses TRBV7-9 and TRBJ2-1; possible D gene TRBD2, 5 bases. The CDR3 totals 13 residues. V was cut by 5 bases and J by 10 bases, with 15 bases left in between. Germline CDR1 is SEHNR and CDR2 is FQNEAQ (reference sequence). The CDR3 loop is CASSAHRGVEQFF. CDR3 sequence (DNA): TGTGCCAGCAGCGCACACCGGGGAGTCGAGCAGTTCTTC.

The genes are TRBV7-6 and TRBJ2-5; D might be TRBD2 (5 bases). This CDR3 spans 16 amino acids. Germline CDR1 is SGHVS and CDR2 is FNYEAQ. Trimming pared 0 bases from V and 0 bases from J, leaving 11 bases between. The CDR3 here is CASSLALQADQETQYF. The DNA of the CDR3 is TGTGCCAGCAGCTTAGCGTTGCAAGCGGACCAAGAGACCCAGTACTTC.

The chain links TRBV25-1 to TRBJ2-5; weak D call: TRBD2 (6 bases). Germline V gene sequence: CDR1 MGHDK, CDR2 SYGVNS. The V gene lost 1 base and the J gene lost 0 bases, with 15 bases spanning the gap. The CDR3 totals 17 residues. CDR3 coding DNA: TGTGCCAGCAGTGAATCCGGAGGCGGGAATTACCAAGAGACCCAGTACTTC. Amino acids: CASSESGGGNYQETQYF.

This clone was counted only a few times. The chain joins TRBV27 to TRBJ2-4, with 8 bases identical to TRBD1. The CDR3 is 15 amino acids. Germline V gene lookup returns CDR1 MNHEY and CDR2 SMNVEV (reference sequence). The J segment lost 6 bases and the V segment lost 2 bases, leaving 6 bases of the junction unmatched. CDR3 DNA sequence: TGTGCCAGCAGTTTACAGGGGGCGTTAGGAAACATTCAGTACTTC. Translated, it gives CASSLQGALGNIQYF.

This chain connects TRBV5-1 to TRBJ2-7; no reliable D call. With 5 bases removed from V and 2 bases from J, the gap between germline ends came to 11 bases. CDR3 size: 13 residues. The V gene's germline CDR1 is SGHRS and CDR2 YFSETQ. CDR3 nucleotides: TGCGCCAGCAGGGGTCAACAAACCTACGAGCAGTACTTC. It encodes CASRGQQTYEQYF.

The J gene is TRBJ2-3, the V gene TRBV2, with D possibly matching TRBD2 (5 bases). V dropped 3 bases and J dropped 0 bases, with 13 bases sitting between them. This CDR3 has 16 amino acids. Germline V gives CDR1 SNHLY, CDR2 FYNNEI. The CDR3 reads CASSEAGTTSTDTQYF. In DNA, the CDR3 is TGTGCCAGCAGTGAGGCGGGCACGACTAGCACAGATACGCAGTATTTT. Full variable domain (rest looked up from reference TRBV2 and TRBJ2-3): EPEVTQTPSHQVTQMGQEVILRCVPISNHLYFYWYRQILGQKVEFLVSFYNNEISEKSEIFDDQFSVERPDGSNFTLKIRSTKLEDSAMYFCASSEAGTTSTDTQYFGPGTRLTVL.

The chain links TRBV6-5 to TRBJ1-3; weak D call: TRBD1 (6 bases). This CDR3 is built from 15 residues. Germline assignment: CDR1 MNHEY and CDR2 SVGAGI. V lost 0 bases and J 0 bases, leaving 6 bases between the germline ends. The CDR3 sequence: CASSYSGHSGNTIYF. The CDR3 DNA sequence: TGTGCCAGCAGTTACTCGGGACACTCTGGAAACACCATATATTTT.

The genes are TRBV6-1 and TRBJ2-1; 9 bases line up with TRBD2. Germline assignment: CDR1 MNHNS and CDR2 SASEGT. The CDR3 has 12 amino acids. J lost 13 bases, V lost 2 bases, and 3 bases had no gene match. The CDR3 spells CASSERTSEQFF. CDR3 nucleotides: TGTGCCAGCAGTGAACGGACTAGCGAACAGTTCTTC.

The chain combines TRBV2 with TRBJ2-7; D gene ambiguous. This CDR3 has 12 residues. V lost 6 bases, J lost 0 bases, and 6 bases lay in between. The germline gives CDR1 SNHLY, CDR2 FYNNEI. The CDR3 loop reads CASSRASYEQYF. The CDR3 nucleotides are TGTGCCAGCAGCCGGGCCTCCTACGAGCAGTACTTC. The full variable domain, with the rest looked up from reference TRBV2 and TRBJ2-7, is EPEVTQTPSHQVTQMGQEVILRCVPISNHLYFYWYRQILGQKVEFLVSFYNNEISEKSEIFDDQFSVERPDGSNFTLKIRSTKLEDSAMYFCASSRASYEQYFGPGTRLTVT.

This clone showed up just a few times. The V gene is TRBV27, the J gene TRBJ2-1; TRBD2 matches 16 bases. Germline V gene data show CDR1 as MNHEY and CDR2 as SMNVEV (reference sequence). The CDR3 runs 17 residues. The J segment lost 6 bases and the V segment lost 5 bases, leaving 7 bases of the junction unmatched. CDR3 sequence (DNA): TGTGCCAGCAGTCCGGGACTAGCGGGAGGGCCTGGCAATGAGCAGTTCTTC. Protein sequence: CASSPGLAGGPGNEQFF.

The chain is built from TRBV19 and TRBJ2-7; D unclear. This CDR3 has 18 amino acids. Between the trimmed V and J ends, which lost 3 bases and 4 bases, there was a span of 25 bases. The germline V gene encodes CDR1 LNHDA and CDR2 SQIVND (reference sequence). The CDR3 reads CASSIVGVGYIASYEQYF. DNA of the CDR3: TGTGCCAGTAGTATCGTAGGAGTGGGGTACATCGCCTCATACGAGCAGTACTTC.

This clone appeared a single time. The V call is TRBV28, the J call TRBJ2-7; 8 bases match TRBD2. The CDR3 has 11 amino acids. The germline V gene has CDR1 MDHEN and CDR2 SYDVKM. The CDR3 protein is CVASGSTEQYF. The CDR3 DNA sequence: TGTGTCGCCAGCGGGAGTACCGAGCAGTACTTC.

This rearrangement joins TRBV28 to TRBJ1-2, with D uncertain. CDR3 length equals 12 residues. V was cut by 2 bases and J by 3 bases, with 4 bases left in between. Germline V CDR1 and CDR2: MDHEN, SYDVKM. The CDR3 sequence: CASSLIDYGYTF. CDR3 DNA: TGTGCCAGCAGTTTAATCGACTATGGCTACACCTTC.

The chain uses TRBV28 and TRBJ2-1, with 9 nucleotides matching TRBD2. The CDR3 is 15 residues long. Germline assignment: CDR1 MDHEN and CDR2 SYDVKM. V dropped 1 base and J dropped 9; count of bases not matched to a gene: 7. The CDR3 nucleotides read TGTGCCAGCAGTTTATTCCCTAGCGGGGACTTTGAGCAGTTCTTC. Translating gives CASSLFPSGDFEQFF.

V gene TRBV19 combines with J gene TRBJ1-2; 8 positions match TRBD1. V gave up 9 bases and J gave up 4 bases; unmatched junction bases: 19. CDR1 LNHDA and CDR2 SQIVND come from the germline V gene (reference sequence). This CDR3 comprises 17 residues. CDR3 coding DNA: TGTGCCAGCAGTGGACAGGGACAAGGTCGACCCCTCTATGGCTACACCTTC. Its translation is CASSGQGQGRPLYGYTF. Filled out from reference TRBV19 and TRBJ1-2, the complete variable domain reads DGGITQSPKYLFRKEGQNVTLSCEQNLNHDAMYWYRQDPGQGLRLIYYSQIVNDFQKGDIAEGYSVSREKKESFPLTVTSAQKNPTAFYLCASSGQGQGRPLYGYTFGSGTRLTVV.

This sequence joins TRBV28 and TRBJ1-6; D possibly corresponds to TRBD1 (5 bases). This CDR3 region has 15 residues. The ends were cut back, 7 bases at V and 8 bases at J, with 18 bases in the middle. Germline loops: CDR1 MDHEN, CDR2 SYDVKM. The CDR3 DNA sequence: TGTGCCAGCACCCCTCAGGGAGATCTCCATTCACCCCTCCACTTT. Translated, it gives CASTPQGDLHSPLHF.

This chain connects TRBV5-4 to TRBJ2-2; D possibly corresponds to TRBD2 (6 bases). There are 17 residues in the CDR3. V lost 0 bases, J lost 0 bases, and 12 bases lay in between. The germline gives CDR1 SGHNT, CDR2 YYREEE (reference sequence). CDR3 bases: TGTGCCAGCAGCTTGGTTGGGCGGGGACCGAACACCGGGGAGCTGTTTTTT. It is translated as CASSLVGRGPNTGELFF.

Only one count was recorded for this clone. J is TRBJ1-1 and V is TRBV30, with no clear D. Trimming cost V 0 bases and J 3 bases, with 8 bases left between them. This CDR3 has 13 residues. CDR1 and CDR2 (germline): GTSNPN, SVGIG (reference sequence). CDR3 coding DNA: TGTGCCTGGAGTGTATCCCGGGACACTGAAGCTTTCTTT. It codes for CAWSVSRDTEAFF.

Points on this clone: A read error may account for a junction end that differs from germline. The rearrangement joins TRBV29-1 to TRBJ1-2, with D possibly being TRBD1 (5 bases). The CDR3 runs 14 residues. Germline values: CDR1 SQVTM, CDR2 ANQGSEA. This CDR3 is CSAEPPDRSYGYTF. In DNA, the CDR3 is TGCAGCGCTGAACCACCAGACAGATCATATGGCTACACCTTC.

This clone came up a few times. The J gene is TRBJ1-1, the V gene TRBV29-1; tentatively, D is TRBD1 (5 bases). The ends were cut back, 6 bases at V and 5 bases at J, with 13 bases in the middle. CDR3 size: 12 residues. CDR1 is SQVTM, CDR2 ANQGSEA, per germline. The CDR3 nucleotides are TGCAGCGTGGGAGGGGTTTTGACTGAAGCTTTCTTT. Translation: CSVGGVLTEAFF.

The chain joins TRBV28 to TRBJ1-2; possible D gene TRBD1, 5 bases. Germline V gives CDR1 MDHEN, CDR2 SYDVKM. This CDR3 has 13 residues. Trimming removed 7 bases from V and 8 bases from J, with 17 bases in between. The CDR3 DNA reads TGTGCCAGCACTACCTCCCGGACATGGGGCTACACCTTC. Its translation: CASTTSRTWGYTF.

This clone was detected only a few times. The V call is TRBV5-4, the J call TRBJ1-2, with D unresolved. This CDR3 contains 13 residues. Trimming removed 0 bases at V and 2 bases at J, with 5 bases between. Germline loops: CDR1 SGHNT, CDR2 YYREEE (reference sequence). Here the CDR3 reads CASSLDGNYGYTF. Written as DNA, the CDR3 is TGTGCCAGCAGCTTGGACGGAAACTATGGCTACACCTTC.

This rearrangement joins TRBV28 to TRBJ2-1; TRBD1 or TRBD2 may be the D gene (5 bases each). Germline lookup yields CDR1 MDHEN and CDR2 SYDVKM. V was cut by 2 bases and J by 12 bases, with 17 bases left in between. The CDR3 length is 14 residues. CDR3 amino acids: CASSLQGARVRQFF. In DNA, the CDR3 is TGTGCCAGCAGTTTACAGGGTGCGAGGGTCCGGCAGTTCTTC. The entire variable domain, with the rest obtained from reference TRBV28 and TRBJ2-1, is as follows: DVKVTQSSRYLVKRTGEKVFLECVQDMDHENMFWYRQDPGLGLRLIYFSYDVKMKEKGDIPEGYSVSREKKERFSLILESASTNQTSMYLCASSLQGARVRQFFGPGTRLTVL.

This clone showed up just once. The chain links TRBV5-6 to TRBJ1-2, with 7 bases aligning to TRBD1. J lost 0 bases, V lost 2 bases, and 1 base had no gene match. Germline V lookup: CDR1 SGHDT, CDR2 YYEEEE. The CDR3 runs to 14 residues. CDR3 coding DNA: TGTGCCAGCAGCTTTGGGACAGCTAACTATGGCTACACCTTC. Amino acids: CASSFGTANYGYTF. The whole variable domain, remainder taken from reference TRBV5-6 and TRBJ1-2, is DAGVTQSPTHLIKTRGQQVTLRCSPKSGHDTVSWYQQALGQGPQFIFQYYEEEERQRGNFPDRFSGHQFPNYSSELNVNALLLGDSALYLCASSFGTANYGYTFGSGTRLTVV.

The chain combines TRBV11-2 with TRBJ1-4; tentatively, D is TRBD1 (5 bases). The CDR3 extends over 15 amino acids. V lost 2 bases to trimming and J lost 7 bases, with 14 bases between them. Germline lookup yields CDR1 SGHAT and CDR2 FQNNGV. The CDR3: CASSLPGGVGEKLFF. The CDR3 nucleotides read TGTGCCAGCAGCTTACCTGGAGGGGTTGGTGAAAAACTGTTTTTT.